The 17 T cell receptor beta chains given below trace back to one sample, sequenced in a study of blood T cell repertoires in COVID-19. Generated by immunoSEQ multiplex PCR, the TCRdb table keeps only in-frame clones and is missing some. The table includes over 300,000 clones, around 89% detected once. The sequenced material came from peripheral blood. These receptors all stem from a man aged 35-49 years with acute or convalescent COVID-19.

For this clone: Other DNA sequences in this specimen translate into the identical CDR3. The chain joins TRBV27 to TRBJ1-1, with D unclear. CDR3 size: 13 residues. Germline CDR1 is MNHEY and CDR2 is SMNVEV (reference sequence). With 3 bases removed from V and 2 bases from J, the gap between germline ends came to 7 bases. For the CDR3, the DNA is TGTGCCAGCAGTTTCCGCAGAAACACTGAAGCTTTCTTT. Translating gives CASSFRRNTEAFF.

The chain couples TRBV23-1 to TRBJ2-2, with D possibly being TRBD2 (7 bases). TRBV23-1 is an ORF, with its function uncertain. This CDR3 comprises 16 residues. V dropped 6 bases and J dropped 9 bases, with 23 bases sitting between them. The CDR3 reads CASRIPNPGGHWELFF. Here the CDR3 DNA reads TGCGCCAGCAGAATACCAAACCCCGGGGGGCACTGGGAGCTGTTTTTT.

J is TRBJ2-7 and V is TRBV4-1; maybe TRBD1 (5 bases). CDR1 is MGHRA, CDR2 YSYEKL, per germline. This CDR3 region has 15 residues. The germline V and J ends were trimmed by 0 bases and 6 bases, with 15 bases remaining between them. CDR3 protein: CASSQDLDTPFEQYF. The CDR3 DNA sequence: TGCGCCAGCAGCCAAGATTTGGACACCCCTTTCGAGCAGTACTTC.

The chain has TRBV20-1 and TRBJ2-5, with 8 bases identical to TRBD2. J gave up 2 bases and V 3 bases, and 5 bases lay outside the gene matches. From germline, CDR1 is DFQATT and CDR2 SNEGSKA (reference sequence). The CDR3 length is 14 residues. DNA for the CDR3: TGCAGTGCTAGTTCAACTAGCGGTCAAGAGACCCAGTACTTC. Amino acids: CSASSTSGQETQYF.

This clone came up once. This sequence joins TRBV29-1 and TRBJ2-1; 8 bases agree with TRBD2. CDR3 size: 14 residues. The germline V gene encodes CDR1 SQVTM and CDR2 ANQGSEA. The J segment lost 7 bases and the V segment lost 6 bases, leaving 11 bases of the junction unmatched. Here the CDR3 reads CSVESGSDKNEQFF. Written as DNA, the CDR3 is TGCAGCGTCGAAAGCGGGAGTGATAAAAATGAGCAGTTCTTC.

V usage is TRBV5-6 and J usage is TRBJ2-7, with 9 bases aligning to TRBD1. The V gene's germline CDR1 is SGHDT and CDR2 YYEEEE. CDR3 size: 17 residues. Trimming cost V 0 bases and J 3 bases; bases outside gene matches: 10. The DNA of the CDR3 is TGTGCCAGCAGCTTGGGAACAGGGGGCAGTTATTTCTACGAGCAGTACTTC. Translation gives CASSLGTGGSYFYEQYF.

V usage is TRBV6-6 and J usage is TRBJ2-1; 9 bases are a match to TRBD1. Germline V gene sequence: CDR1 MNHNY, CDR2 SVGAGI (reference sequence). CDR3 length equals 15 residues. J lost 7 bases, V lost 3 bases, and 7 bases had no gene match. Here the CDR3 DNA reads TGTGCCAGCAGTTATCCGGGACAGGGAACGAATGAGCAGTTCTTC. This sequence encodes CASSYPGQGTNEQFF.

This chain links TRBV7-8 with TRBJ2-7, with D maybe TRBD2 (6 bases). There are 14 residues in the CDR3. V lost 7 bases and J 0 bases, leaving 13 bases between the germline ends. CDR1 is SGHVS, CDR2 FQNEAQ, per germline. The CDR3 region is CASIRDLSSYEQYF. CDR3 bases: TGTGCCAGCATCCGGGACTTGAGCTCCTACGAGCAGTACTTC.

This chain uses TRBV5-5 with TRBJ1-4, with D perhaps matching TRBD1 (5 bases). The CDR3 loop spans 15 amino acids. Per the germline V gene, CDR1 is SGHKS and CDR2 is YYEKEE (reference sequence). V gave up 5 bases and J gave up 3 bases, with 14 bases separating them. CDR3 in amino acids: CASRQGGLANEKLFF. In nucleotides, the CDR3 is TGTGCCAGCAGGCAGGGAGGGCTCGCTAATGAAAAACTGTTTTTT.

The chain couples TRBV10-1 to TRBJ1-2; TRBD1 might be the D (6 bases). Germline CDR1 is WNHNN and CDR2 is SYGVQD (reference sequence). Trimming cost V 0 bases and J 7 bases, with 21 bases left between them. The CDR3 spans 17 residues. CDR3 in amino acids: CASSESETSTGHCGYTF. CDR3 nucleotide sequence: TGCGCCAGCAGTGAGTCCGAAACATCAACAGGGCATTGTGGCTACACCTTC.

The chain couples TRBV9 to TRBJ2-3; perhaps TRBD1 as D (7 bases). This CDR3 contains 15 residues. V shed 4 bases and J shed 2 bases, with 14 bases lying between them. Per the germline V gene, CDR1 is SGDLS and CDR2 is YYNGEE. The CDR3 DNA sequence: TGTGCCAGCAGCCTCGGGGGACAGAACACAGATACGCAGTATTTT. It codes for CASSLGGQNTDTQYF. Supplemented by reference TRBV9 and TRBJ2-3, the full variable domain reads DSGVTQTPKHLITATGQRVTLRCSPRSGDLSVYWYQQSLDQGLQFLIQYYNGEERAKGNILERFSAQQFPDLHSELNLSSLELGDSALYFCASSLGGQNTDTQYFGPGTRLTVL.

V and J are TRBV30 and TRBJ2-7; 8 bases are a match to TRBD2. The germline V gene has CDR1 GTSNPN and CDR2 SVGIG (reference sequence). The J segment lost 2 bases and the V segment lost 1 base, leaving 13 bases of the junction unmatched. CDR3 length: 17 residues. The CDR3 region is CAWSGYRKRGGPYEQYF. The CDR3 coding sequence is TGTGCCTGGAGTGGATACCGTAAACGGGGGGGTCCCTACGAGCAGTACTTC. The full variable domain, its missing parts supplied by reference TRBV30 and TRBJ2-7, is SQTIHQWPATLVQPVGSPLSLECTVEGTSNPNLYWYRQAAGRGLQLLFYSVGIGQISSEVPQNLSASRPQDRQFILSSKKLLLSDSGFYLCAWSGYRKRGGPYEQYFGPGTRLTVT.

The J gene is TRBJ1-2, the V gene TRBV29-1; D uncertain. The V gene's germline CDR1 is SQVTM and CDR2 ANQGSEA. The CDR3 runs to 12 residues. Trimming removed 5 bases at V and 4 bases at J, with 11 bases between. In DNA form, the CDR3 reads TGCAGCGTTCCCCACAACCCCTATGGCTACACCTTC. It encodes CSVPHNPYGYTF.

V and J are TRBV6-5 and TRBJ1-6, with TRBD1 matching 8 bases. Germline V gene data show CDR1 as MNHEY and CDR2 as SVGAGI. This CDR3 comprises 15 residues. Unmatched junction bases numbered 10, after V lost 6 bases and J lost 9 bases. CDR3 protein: CASRTMTGESSPLHF. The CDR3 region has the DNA TGTGCCAGCAGGACGATGACAGGGGAGAGTTCACCCCTCCACTTT.

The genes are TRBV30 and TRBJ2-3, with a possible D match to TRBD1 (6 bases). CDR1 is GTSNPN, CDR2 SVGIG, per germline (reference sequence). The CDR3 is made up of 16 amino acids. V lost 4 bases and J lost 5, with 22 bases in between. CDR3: CAWTTTSVVGGDTQYF. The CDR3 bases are TGTGCCTGGACAACAACGTCCGTGGTAGGGGGAGATACGCAGTATTTT.

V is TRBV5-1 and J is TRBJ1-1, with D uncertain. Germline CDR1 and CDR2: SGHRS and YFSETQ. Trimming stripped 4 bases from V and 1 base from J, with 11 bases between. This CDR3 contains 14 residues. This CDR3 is CASSLPTQNTEAFF. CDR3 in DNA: TGCGCCAGCAGCCTACCGACTCAGAACACTGAAGCTTTCTTT.

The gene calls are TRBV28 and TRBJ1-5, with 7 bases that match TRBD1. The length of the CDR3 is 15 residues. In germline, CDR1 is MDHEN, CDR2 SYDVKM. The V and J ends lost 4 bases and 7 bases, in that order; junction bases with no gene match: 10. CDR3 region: CASSWGTGEGQPQHF. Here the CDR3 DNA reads TGTGCCAGCAGTTGGGGCACAGGGGAAGGCCAGCCCCAGCATTTT.